This T cell receptor beta chain was identified during a study of blood T cell repertoires in COVID-19. Overall study context: The United States, Italy and Spain provided the acute and convalescent COVID-19 samples. T cells, B-cell-depleted T cells, or PBMCs provided the cDNA or gDNA that served as material.

Trimming removed 8 bases from V and 1 base from J; junction bases left unmatched: 6. CDR1 is KGHSH and CDR2 is LQKENI in the germline V gene. The CDR3 length is 14 residues. Per the study methods: Amplifying reference gene primers gave estimates of nucleated cell counts. Clones were read by immunoSEQ multiplex PCR, and TCRdb kept only the in-frame ones, dropping some. The V and J calls and the clone size are those of that table, but D and trimming were determined from the DNA. Altogether 85,000 to 130,000 clones are present, roughly nine tenths being singletons, with the ten largest covering 0.85% to 1%.

This rearrangement joins TRBV18 to TRBJ2-3, with TRBD2 matching over 7 bases. Sequencing input: peripheral blood. The sequence was collected from a man between 60 and 75 years old with acute or convalescent COVID-19. CDR3 in amino acids: CASARGGGTDTQYF. CDR3 DNA sequence: TGTGCCAGCGCCCGGGGAGGGGGCACAGATACGCAGTATTTT. Supplemented by reference TRBV18 and TRBJ2-3, the full variable domain reads NAGVMQNPRHLVRRRGQEARLRCSPMKGHSHVYWYRQLPEEGLKFMVYLQKENIIDESGMPKERFSAEFPKEGPSILRIQQVVRGDSAAYFCASARGGGTDTQYFGPGTRLTVL.